The sequence of this TCR beta chain was determined in a study of shared clonotypes between healthy human individuals. Background on the study: Per-donor plates numbered three CD4 naive, three CD4 memory, two CD8 naive and one CD8 memory.

The CDR3 is 13 amino acids. Germline V lookup: CDR1 SQVTM, CDR2 ANQGSEA. With 3 bases clipped from V and 9 bases from J, the junction kept 8 bases outside the gene matches. Sequencing used immunoSEQ multiplex PCR; TCRdb keeps in-frame clones, though not all of them. The data contain around 2.1 million clones, about 92% of them singletons. Naive CD8 cells comprised CD45RO-negative, CCR7-positively selected cells, excluding terminally differentiated effector memory CD45RA+ cells. All donors were healthy HIV-negative adults lacking recent acute infections or vaccinations. This chain uses TRBV29-1 with TRBJ2-1; 7 bases line up with TRBD2. Sequencing was performed on naive CD8+ T cells from PBMCs. This clonotype originated in a man between 18 and 29 years old in good health. Some clones in this sample may be carry-over from other donors' samples. The CDR3 coding sequence is TGCAGCGTTGAGGGGGGGAGGGCCAGTGAGCAGTTCTTC. Translated: CSVEGGRASEQFF.